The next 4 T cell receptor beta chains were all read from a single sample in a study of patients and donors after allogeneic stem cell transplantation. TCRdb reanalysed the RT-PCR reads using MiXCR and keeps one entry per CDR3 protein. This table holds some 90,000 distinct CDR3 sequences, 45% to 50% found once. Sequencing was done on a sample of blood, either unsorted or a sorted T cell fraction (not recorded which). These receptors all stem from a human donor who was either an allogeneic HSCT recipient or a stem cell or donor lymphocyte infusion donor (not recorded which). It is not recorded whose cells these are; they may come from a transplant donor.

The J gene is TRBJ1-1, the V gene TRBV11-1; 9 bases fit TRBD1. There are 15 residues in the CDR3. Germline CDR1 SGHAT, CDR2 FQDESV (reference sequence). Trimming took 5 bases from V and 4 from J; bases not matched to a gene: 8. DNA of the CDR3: TGTGCCAGCAGCCGCACAGGGGGCCAGGGCACTGAAGCTTTCTTT. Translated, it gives CASSRTGGQGTEAFF.

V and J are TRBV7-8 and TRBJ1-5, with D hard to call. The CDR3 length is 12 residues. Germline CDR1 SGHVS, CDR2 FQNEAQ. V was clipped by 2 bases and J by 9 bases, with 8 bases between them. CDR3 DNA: TGTGCCAGCAGCTTATATCAATTGCCCCAGCATTTT. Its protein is CASSLYQLPQHF.

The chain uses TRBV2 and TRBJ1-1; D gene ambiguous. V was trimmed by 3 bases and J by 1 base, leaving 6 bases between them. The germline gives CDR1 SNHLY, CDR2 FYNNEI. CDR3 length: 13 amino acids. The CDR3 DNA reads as TGTGCCAGCAGTGACCCTCAGAACACTGAAGCTTTCTTT. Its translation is CASSDPQNTEAFF.

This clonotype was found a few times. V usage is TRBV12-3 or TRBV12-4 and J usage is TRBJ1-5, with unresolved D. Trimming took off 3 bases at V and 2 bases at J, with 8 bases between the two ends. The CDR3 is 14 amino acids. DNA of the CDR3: TGTGCCAGCAGTTTGTCCGGGGGCAATCAGCCCCAGCATTTT. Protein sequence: CASSLSGGNQPQHF.